This TCR beta chain emerged from a study of chronic HIV infection and antiretroviral therapy. Via MiXCR, TCRdb re-called the 5' RACE reads, giving one row per CDR3 protein. The repertoire has more than 40,000 distinct CDR3 sequences, about a fifth of them found once; the top ten carry roughly 3%. Per the germline V gene, CDR1 is MDHEN and CDR2 is SYDVKM. Trimming at V came to 2 bases and at J to 2 bases, leaving 4 bases not matched to a gene. The CDR3 has 15 residues. Sequencing input: peripheral blood. This chain connects TRBV28 to TRBJ2-5; 8 nucleotides match TRBD1. The clonotype comes from an adult who had HIV and had not received antiretroviral therapy, or was an uninfected healthy control (not recorded which). As DNA, the CDR3 is TGTGCCAGCAGTTTACAGGGGGCGGTTCAAGAGACCCAGTACTTC. It specifies CASSLQGAVQETQYF.